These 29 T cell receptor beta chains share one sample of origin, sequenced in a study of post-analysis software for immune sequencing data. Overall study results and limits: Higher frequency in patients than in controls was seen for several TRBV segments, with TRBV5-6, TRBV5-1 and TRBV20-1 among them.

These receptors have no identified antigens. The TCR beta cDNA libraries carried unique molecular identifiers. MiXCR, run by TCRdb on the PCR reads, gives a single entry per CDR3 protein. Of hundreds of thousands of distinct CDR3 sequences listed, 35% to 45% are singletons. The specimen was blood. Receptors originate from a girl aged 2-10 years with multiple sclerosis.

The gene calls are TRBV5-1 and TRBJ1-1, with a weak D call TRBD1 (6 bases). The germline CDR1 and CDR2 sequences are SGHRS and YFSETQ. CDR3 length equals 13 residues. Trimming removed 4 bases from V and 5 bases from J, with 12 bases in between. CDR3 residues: CASSRLGGTEAFF. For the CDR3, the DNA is TGCGCCAGCAGCCGCCTAGGGGGTACTGAAGCTTTCTTT.

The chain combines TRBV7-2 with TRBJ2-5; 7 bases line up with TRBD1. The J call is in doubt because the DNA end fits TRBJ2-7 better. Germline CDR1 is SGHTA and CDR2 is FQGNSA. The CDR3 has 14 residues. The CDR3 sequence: CASSPGQTRNEQYF. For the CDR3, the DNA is TGTGCCAGCAGCCCGGGACAGACCCGGAACGAGCAGTACTTC.

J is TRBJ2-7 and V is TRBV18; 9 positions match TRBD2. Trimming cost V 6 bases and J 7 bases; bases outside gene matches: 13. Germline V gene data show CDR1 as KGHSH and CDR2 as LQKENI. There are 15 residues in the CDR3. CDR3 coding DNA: TGTGCCAGCTCGCGCACGACTAGCGGCATAGGAGAGCAGTACTTC. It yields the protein CASSRTTSGIGEQYF.

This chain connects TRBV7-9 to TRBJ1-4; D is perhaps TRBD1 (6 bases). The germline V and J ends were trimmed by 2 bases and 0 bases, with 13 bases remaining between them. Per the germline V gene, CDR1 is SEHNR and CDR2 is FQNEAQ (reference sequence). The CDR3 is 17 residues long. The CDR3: CASSLRGRGSTNEKLFF. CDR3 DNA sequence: TGTGCCAGCAGCTTAAGAGGCAGGGGATCAACTAATGAAAAACTGTTTTTT.

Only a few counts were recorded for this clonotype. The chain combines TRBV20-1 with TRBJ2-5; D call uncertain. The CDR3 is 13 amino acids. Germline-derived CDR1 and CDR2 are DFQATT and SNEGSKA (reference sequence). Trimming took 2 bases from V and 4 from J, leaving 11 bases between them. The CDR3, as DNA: TGCAGTGCTAGAATCGGCGGTCCAGAGACCCAGTACTTC. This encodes CSARIGGPETQYF.

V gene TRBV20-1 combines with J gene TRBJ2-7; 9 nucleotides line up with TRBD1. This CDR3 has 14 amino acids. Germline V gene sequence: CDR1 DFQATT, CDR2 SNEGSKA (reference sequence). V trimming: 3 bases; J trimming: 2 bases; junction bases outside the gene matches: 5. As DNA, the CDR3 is TGCAGTGCTAGGGGGACAGGGAACCCCTACGAGCAGTACTTC. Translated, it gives CSARGTGNPYEQYF.

For the CDR3, the DNA is TGTGCCAGCAGCCAAGACTGGGACTCAGCTGCCTACGAGCAGTACTTC. Protein: CASSQDWDSAAYEQYF. The chain carries TRBV4-2 and TRBJ2-7; D perhaps matches TRBD2 (6 bases). The CDR3 consists of 16 residues. V lost 0 bases and J lost 2, with 14 bases in between. Germline values: CDR1 LGHNA, CDR2 YNFKEQ.

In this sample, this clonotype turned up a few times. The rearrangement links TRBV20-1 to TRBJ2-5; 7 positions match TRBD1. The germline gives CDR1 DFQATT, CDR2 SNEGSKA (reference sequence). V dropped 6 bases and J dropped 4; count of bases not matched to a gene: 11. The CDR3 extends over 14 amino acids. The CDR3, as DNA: TGCAGTGCCAGAAGGGGGCGCGCCGGAGAGACCCAGTACTTC. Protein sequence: CSARRGRAGETQYF.

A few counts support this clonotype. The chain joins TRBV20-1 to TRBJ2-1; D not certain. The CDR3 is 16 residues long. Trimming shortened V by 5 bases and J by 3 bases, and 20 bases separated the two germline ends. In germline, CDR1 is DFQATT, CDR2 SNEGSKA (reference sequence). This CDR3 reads CSASPLGSPVYNEQFF. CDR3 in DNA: TGCAGTGCTTCCCCCCTGGGCAGCCCCGTCTACAATGAGCAGTTCTTC.

CDR3 bases: TGTGCCAGCAGTATTGGACAGGGCGGAGAGACCCAGTACTTC. Encoded protein: CASSIGQGGETQYF. The gene calls are TRBV7-2 and TRBJ2-5; 8 bases are shared with TRBD1. Germline values: CDR1 SGHTA, CDR2 FQGNSA. CDR3 length: 14 residues. Trimming removed 6 bases from V and 4 bases from J; junction bases left unmatched: 7. The variable domain in full, completed from reference TRBV7-2 and TRBJ2-5, reads GAGVSQSPSNKVTEKGKDVELRCDPISGHTALYWYRQSLGQGLEFLIYFQGNSAPDKSGLPSDRFSAERTGGSVSTLTIQRTQQEDSAVYLCASSIGQGGETQYFGPGTRLLVL.

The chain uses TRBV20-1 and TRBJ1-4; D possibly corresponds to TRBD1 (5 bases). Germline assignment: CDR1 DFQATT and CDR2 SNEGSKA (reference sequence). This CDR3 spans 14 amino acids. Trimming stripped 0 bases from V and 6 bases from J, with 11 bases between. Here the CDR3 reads CSARDLGGDEKLFF. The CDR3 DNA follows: TGCAGTGCTAGAGACCTGGGGGGGGATGAAAAACTGTTTTTT.

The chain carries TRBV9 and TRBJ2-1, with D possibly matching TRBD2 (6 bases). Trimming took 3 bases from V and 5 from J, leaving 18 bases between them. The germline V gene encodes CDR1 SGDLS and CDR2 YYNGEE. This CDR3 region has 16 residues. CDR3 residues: CASSAPGGKLDNEQFF. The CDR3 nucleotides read TGTGCCAGCAGCGCCCCCGGCGGGAAGTTGGACAATGAGCAGTTCTTC.

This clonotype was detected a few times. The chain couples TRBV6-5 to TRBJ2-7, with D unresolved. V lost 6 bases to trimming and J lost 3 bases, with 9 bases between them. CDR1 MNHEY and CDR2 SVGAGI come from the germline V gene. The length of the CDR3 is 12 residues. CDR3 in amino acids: CASSDTFYEQYF. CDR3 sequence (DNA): TGTGCCAGCAGCGACACCTTCTACGAGCAGTACTTC.

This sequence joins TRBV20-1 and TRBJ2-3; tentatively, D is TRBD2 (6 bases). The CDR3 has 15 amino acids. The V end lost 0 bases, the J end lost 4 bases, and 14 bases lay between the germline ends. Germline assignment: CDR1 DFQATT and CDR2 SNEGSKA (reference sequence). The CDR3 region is CSARDRDWGADTQYF. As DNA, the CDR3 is TGCAGTGCTAGAGACCGGGACTGGGGGGCAGATACGCAGTATTTT.

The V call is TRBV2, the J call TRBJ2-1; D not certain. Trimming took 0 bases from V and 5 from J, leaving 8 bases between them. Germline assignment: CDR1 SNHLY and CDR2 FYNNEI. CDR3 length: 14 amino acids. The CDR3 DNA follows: TGTGCCAGCAGTGAAGCGCCACTTGACAATGAGCAGTTCTTC. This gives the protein CASSEAPLDNEQFF.

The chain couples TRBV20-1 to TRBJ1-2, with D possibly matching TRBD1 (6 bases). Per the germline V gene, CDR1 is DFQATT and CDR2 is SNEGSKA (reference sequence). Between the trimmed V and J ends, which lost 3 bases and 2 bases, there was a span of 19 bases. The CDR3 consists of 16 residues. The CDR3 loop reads CSARDSPHRGNYGYTF. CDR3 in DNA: TGCAGTGCTAGGGACAGTCCTCATAGGGGCAACTATGGCTACACCTTC.

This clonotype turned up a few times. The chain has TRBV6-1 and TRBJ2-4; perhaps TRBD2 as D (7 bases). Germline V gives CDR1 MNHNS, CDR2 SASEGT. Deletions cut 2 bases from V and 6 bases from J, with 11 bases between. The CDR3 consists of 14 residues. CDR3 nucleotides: TGTGCCAGCAGTGAAATGGGGGGGCGAAACATTCAGTACTTC. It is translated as CASSEMGGRNIQYF.

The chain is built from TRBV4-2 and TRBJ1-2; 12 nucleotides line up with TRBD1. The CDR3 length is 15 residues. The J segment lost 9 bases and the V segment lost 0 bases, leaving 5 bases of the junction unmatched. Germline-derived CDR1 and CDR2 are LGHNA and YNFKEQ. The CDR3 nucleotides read TGTGCCAGCAGCCAAGAGGGGGACAGGGGGCCGCGCTACACCTTC. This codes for CASSQEGDRGPRYTF.

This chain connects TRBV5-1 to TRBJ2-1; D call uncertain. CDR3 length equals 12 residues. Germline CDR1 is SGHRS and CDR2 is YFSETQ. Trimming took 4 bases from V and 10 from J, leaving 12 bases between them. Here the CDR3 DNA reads TGCGCCAGCAGCGGTTCAGGAATGGAGCAGTTCTTC. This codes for CASSGSGMEQFF.

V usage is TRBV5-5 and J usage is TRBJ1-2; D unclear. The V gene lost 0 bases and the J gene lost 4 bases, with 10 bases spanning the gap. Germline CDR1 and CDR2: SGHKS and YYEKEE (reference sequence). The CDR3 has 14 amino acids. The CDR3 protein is CASSLGQSSYGYTF. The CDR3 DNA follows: TGTGCCAGCAGCTTGGGGCAGTCATCCTATGGCTACACCTTC.

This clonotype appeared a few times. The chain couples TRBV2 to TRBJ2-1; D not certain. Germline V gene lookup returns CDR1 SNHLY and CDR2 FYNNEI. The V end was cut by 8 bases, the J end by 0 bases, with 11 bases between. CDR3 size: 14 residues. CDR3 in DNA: TGTGCCAGCCCCGCCTCCCTCTCCTACAATGAGCAGTTCTTC. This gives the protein CASPASLSYNEQFF.

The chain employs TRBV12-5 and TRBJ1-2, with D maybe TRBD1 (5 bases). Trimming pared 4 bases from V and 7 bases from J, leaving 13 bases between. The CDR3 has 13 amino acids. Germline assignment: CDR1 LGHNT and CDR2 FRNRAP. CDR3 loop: CASGSPRVAGYTF. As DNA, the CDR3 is TGTGCTAGTGGTTCGCCCAGGGTGGCTGGCTACACCTTC.

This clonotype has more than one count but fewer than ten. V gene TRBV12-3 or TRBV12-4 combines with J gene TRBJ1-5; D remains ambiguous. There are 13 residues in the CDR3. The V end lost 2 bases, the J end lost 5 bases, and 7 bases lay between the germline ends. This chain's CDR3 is CASSLSRDQPQHF. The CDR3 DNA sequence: TGTGCCAGCAGTTTAAGTCGGGATCAGCCCCAGCATTTT.

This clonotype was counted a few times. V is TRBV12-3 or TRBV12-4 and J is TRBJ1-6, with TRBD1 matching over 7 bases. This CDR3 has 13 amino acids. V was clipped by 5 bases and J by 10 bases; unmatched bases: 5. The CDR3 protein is CASSAGTDSPLHF. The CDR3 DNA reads TGTGCCAGCAGTGCCGGGACAGACTCACCCCTCCACTTT.

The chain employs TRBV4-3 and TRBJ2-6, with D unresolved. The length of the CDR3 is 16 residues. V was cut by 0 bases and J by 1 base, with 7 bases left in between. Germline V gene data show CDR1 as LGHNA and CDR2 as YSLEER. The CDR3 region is CASSQEHVSGANVLTF. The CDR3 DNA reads TGCGCCAGCAGCCAAGAGCACGTATCTGGGGCCAACGTCCTGACTTTC.

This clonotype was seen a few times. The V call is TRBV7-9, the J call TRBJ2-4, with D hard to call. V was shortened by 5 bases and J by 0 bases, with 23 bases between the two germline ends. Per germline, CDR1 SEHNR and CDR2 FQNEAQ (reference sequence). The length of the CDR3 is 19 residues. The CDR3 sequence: CASSRKETTFMQAKNIQYF. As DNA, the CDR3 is TGTGCCAGCAGCAGGAAGGAGACGACATTTATGCAAGCCAAAAACATTCAGTACTTC.

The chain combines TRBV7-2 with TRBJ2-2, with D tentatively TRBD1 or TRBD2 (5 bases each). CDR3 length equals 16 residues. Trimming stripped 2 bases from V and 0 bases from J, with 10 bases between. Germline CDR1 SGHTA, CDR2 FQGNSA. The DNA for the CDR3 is TGTGCCAGCAGCTTAAAACGGGGCACGAACACCGGGGAGCTGTTTTTT. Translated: CASSLKRGTNTGELFF. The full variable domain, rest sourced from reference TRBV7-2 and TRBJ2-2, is GAGVSQSPSNKVTEKGKDVELRCDPISGHTALYWYRQSLGQGLEFLIYFQGNSAPDKSGLPSDRFSAERTGGSVSTLTIQRTQQEDSAVYLCASSLKRGTNTGELFFGEGSRLTVL.

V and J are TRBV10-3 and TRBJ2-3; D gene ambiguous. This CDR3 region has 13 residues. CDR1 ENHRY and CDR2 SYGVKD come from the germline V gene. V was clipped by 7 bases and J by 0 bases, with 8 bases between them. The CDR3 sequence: CAITPDSTDTQYF. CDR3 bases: TGTGCCATCACCCCGGATAGCACAGATACGCAGTATTTT.

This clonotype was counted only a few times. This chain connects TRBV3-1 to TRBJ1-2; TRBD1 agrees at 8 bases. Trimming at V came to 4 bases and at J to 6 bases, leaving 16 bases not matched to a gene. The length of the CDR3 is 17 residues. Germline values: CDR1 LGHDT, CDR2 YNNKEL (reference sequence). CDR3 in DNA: TGTGCCAGCAGCCCAGGACAGGGAAAGGGGTTCGAGCATGGCTACACCTTC. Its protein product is CASSPGQGKGFEHGYTF.